The 14 T cell receptor beta chains reported below all come from one sample, sequenced in a study of CD4 T cells in relation to SARS-CoV-2 and coronaviruses. No antigen has been assigned to these receptors. Sequenced by immunoSEQ multiplex PCR; TCRdb stores in-frame clones only, minus some. The repertoire holds tens of thousands of clones, around 74% seen once, with over 10% in the top ten. CD4+ T cells from unexposed donors were obtained before the COVID-19 pandemic (2011-2018). Isolation of CD4+ T cells took place after less than 13 days in culture. Sequencing used CD4+ T cells from PBMCs, cultured in vitro. These receptors originate from a human donor in good health.

The rearrangement links TRBV7-3 to TRBJ2-7, with 7 positions matching TRBD2. This CDR3 is 15 amino acids long. Germline-derived CDR1 and CDR2 are SGHTA and FQGTGA. V was pared by 1 base and J by 4 bases, with 7 bases of the junction left unmatched. CDR3 nucleotides: TGTGCCAGCAGCTTAAGGGGCGGGAGTAGTTACGAGCAGTACTTC. It codes for CASSLRGGSSYEQYF.

The chain uses TRBV18 and TRBJ1-1; D is perhaps TRBD1 (5 bases). Trimming pared 0 bases from V and 3 bases from J, leaving 11 bases between. The CDR3 covers 15 residues. In germline, CDR1 is KGHSH, CDR2 LQKENI. CDR3 in amino acids: CASSPPAGLDTEAFF. CDR3 coding DNA: TGTGCCAGCTCACCACCGGCAGGGTTGGACACTGAAGCTTTCTTT. The full variable domain, in which reference TRBV18 and TRBJ1-1 provide the parts outside the CDR3, is NAGVMQNPRHLVRRRGQEARLRCSPMKGHSHVYWYRQLPEEGLKFMVYLQKENIIDESGMPKERFSAEFPKEGPSILRIQQVVRGDSAAYFCASSPPAGLDTEAFFGQGTRLTVV.

J is TRBJ1-1 and V is TRBV7-9; 7 nucleotides agree with TRBD1. The ends lost 1 base at V and 5 bases at J; junction bases unmatched: 7. In germline, CDR1 is SEHNR, CDR2 FQNEAQ (reference sequence). This CDR3 is built from 15 residues. The CDR3 sequence: CASSLGLQGRTEAFF. The DNA for the CDR3 is TGTGCCAGCAGCTTAGGTTTACAGGGGCGAACTGAAGCTTTCTTT.

V is TRBV30 and J is TRBJ1-1; D not resolved. Germline CDR1 GTSNPN, CDR2 SVGIG (reference sequence). The CDR3 runs 15 residues. The V end lost 4 bases, the J end lost 2 bases, and 17 bases lay between the germline ends. DNA for the CDR3: TGTGCCTGGAATGGTATTCTCTTATCTAACACTGAAGCTTTCTTT. Encoded protein: CAWNGILLSNTEAFF.

Only one count was recorded for this clone. The V gene is TRBV5-1, the J gene TRBJ2-7; D may match TRBD1 or TRBD2 (5 bases each). Germline CDR1 is SGHRS and CDR2 is YFSETQ. The CDR3 spans 13 residues. V lost 2 bases and J lost 5, with 11 bases in between. The CDR3 region has the DNA TGCGCCAGCAGCTTCAGGGTGGGGGACGAGCAGTACTTC. Translated, it gives CASSFRVGDEQYF.

The rearrangement uses TRBV3-1 (or the pseudogene TRBV3-2) and TRBJ1-2; 7 nucleotides match TRBD1. Germline V gene sequence: CDR1 LGHDT, CDR2 YNNKEL (reference sequence). V shed 0 bases and J 7 bases; nucleotides not matched to a gene: 5. This CDR3 region has 14 residues. The CDR3 region has the DNA TGTGCCAGCAGCCAAGACGACAGGGTGGGTGGCTACACCTTC. Translated, it gives CASSQDDRVGGYTF.

The rearrangement joins TRBV18 to TRBJ1-5; D ambiguous. This CDR3 spans 13 amino acids. Germline V gene sequence: CDR1 KGHSH, CDR2 LQKENI. V was cut by 4 bases and J by 4 bases, with 8 bases left in between. In DNA, the CDR3 is TGTGCCAGCTCACAAGAACTAAATCAGCCCCAGCATTTT. This codes for CASSQELNQPQHF.

In this sample, this clone turned up a few times. This chain joins TRBV11-1 and TRBJ2-2; 7 bases are a match to TRBD1. The CDR3 totals 16 residues. The V segment lost 5 bases and the J segment 0 bases; nucleotides outside the gene matches: 6. CDR1 is SGHAT, CDR2 FQDESV, per germline (reference sequence). CDR3 coding DNA: TGTGCCAGCAGCCAAGACAGGGTACCGAACACCGGGGAGCTGTTTTTT. Its translation: CASSQDRVPNTGELFF.

There are a few counts of this clone. This chain uses TRBV4-1 with TRBJ1-3; D call uncertain. The CDR3 runs 14 residues. From germline, CDR1 is MGHRA and CDR2 YSYEKL. V was pared by 2 bases and J by 4 bases, with 9 bases between. The CDR3 protein is CASSQRLTGNTIYF. CDR3 nucleotide sequence: TGCGCCAGCAGCCAAAGACTAACCGGAAACACCATATATTTT.

This clone was counted a few times. CDR3 coding DNA: TGCGCCAGCAGCCAAGATTTGCCAGGGGGCACGTATTCACCCCTCCACTTT. Protein: CASSQDLPGGTYSPLHF. V gene TRBV4-1 combines with J gene TRBJ1-6, with 8 bases identical to TRBD1. Trimming cost V 0 bases and J 8 bases; bases outside gene matches: 9. CDR3 length: 17 amino acids. Per the germline V gene, CDR1 is MGHRA and CDR2 is YSYEKL.

The chain couples TRBV7-5 to TRBJ2-3; the listed D gene, TRBD2, was not tested against the DNA. TRBV7-5 is a pseudogene segment. The CDR3 extends over 16 amino acids. In DNA, the CDR3 is TGTGCCAGAAGCCCCGCTCTAGCGGGAGATGATGATACGCAGTATTTT. Translated: CARSPALAGDDDTQYF.

This chain connects TRBV7-9 to TRBJ2-2; D is undetermined. Germline V gene data show CDR1 as SEHNR and CDR2 as FQNEAQ (reference sequence). The germline V and J ends were trimmed by 7 bases and 1 base, with 4 bases remaining between them. The CDR3 runs to 12 residues. Here the CDR3 reads CASTRNTGELFF. The DNA for the CDR3 is TGTGCCAGCACCAGGAACACCGGGGAGCTGTTTTTT.

The chain has TRBV19 and TRBJ1-2; possible D gene TRBD1, 6 bases. CDR3 length equals 14 residues. The germline V gene has CDR1 LNHDA and CDR2 SQIVND (reference sequence). Trimming removed 6 bases at V and 3 bases at J, with 14 bases between. The CDR3 is CASRGRGAYYGYTF. In DNA, the CDR3 is TGTGCCAGTAGGGGCAGGGGCGCTTACTATGGCTACACCTTC.

This clone was picked up a small number of times. The rearrangement joins TRBV6-5 to TRBJ2-2, with TRBD1 identical over 10 bases. Germline CDR1 is MNHEY and CDR2 is SVGAGI. J gave up 6 bases and V 4 bases, and 8 bases lay outside the gene matches. The CDR3 is 16 amino acids. The CDR3 spells CASSWSLGQGAGELFF. The CDR3 region has the DNA TGTGCCAGCAGTTGGTCGCTTGGACAGGGGGCCGGGGAGCTGTTTTTT.